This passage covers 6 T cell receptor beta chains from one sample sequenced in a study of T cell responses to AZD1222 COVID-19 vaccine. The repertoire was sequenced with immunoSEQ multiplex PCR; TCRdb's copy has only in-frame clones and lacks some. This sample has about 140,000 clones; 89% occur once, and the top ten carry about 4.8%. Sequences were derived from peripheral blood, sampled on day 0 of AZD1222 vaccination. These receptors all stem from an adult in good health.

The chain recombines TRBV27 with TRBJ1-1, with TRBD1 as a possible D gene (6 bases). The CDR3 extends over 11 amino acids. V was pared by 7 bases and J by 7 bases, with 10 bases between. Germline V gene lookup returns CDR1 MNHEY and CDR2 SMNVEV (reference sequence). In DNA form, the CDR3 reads TGTGCCAGCATCGGGGGCGGTGAAGCTTTCTTT. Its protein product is CASIGGGEAFF.

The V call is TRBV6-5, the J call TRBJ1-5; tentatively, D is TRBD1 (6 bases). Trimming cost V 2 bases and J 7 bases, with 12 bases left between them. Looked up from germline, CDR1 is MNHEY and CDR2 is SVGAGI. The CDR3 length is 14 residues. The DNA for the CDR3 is TGTGCCAGCAGTTACACGGGGGCTCGGCAGCCCCAGCATTTT. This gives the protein CASSYTGARQPQHF.

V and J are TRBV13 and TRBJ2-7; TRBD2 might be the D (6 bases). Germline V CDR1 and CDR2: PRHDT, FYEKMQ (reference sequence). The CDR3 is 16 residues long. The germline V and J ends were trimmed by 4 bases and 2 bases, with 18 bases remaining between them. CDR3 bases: TGTGCCAGCAGCTCACATTTAGCGGAGATTCCCTACGAGCAGTACTTC. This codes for CASSSHLAEIPYEQYF. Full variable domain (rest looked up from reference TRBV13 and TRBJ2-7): AAGVIQSPRHLIKEKRETATLKCYPIPRHDTVYWYQQGPGQDPQFLISFYEKMQSDKGSIPDRFSAQQFSDYHSELNMSSLELGDSALYFCASSSHLAEIPYEQYFGPGTRLTVT.

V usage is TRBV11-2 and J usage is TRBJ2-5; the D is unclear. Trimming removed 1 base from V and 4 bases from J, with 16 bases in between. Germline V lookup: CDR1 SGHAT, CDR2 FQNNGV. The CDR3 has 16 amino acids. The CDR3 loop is CASSLVEVEVGETQYF. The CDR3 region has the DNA TGTGCCAGCAGCTTAGTTGAGGTCGAAGTAGGAGAGACCCAGTACTTC. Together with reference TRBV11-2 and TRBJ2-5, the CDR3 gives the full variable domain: EAGVAQSPRYKIIEKRQSVAFWCNPISGHATLYWYQQILGQGPKLLIQFQNNGVVDDSQLPKDRFSAERLKGVDSTLKIQPAKLEDSAVYLCASSLVEVEVGETQYFGPGTRLLVL.

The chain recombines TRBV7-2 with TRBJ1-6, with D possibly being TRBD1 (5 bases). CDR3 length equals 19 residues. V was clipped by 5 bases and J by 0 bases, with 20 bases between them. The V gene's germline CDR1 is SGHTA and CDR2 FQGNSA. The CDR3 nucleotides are TGTGCCAGCAGCGTCACCGGGACGGGACTCAGCTCCTATAATTCACCCCTCCACTTT. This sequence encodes CASSVTGTGLSSYNSPLHF.

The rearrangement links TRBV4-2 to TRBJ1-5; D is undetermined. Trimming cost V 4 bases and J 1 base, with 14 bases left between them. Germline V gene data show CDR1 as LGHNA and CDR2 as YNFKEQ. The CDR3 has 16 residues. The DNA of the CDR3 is TGTGCCAGCAGCCTTCGTGTAGGGATGAGCAATCAGCCCCAGCATTTT. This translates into CASSLRVGMSNQPQHF.